Below, one TCR beta chain is given with its context. The antigen remains unidentified. The data originate from a study of CXCR3-negative and CXCR3-positive naive CD8 T cells. On the study more broadly: Roughly 1.5 +/- 0.3 million TRB reads came from each library, giving about 135 million in total.

UMI-tagged TRB cDNA libraries were built via 5' RACE. Following a re-call of the 5' RACE reads, TCRdb has one entry per CDR3 protein and lacks DNA. Its table lists roughly 120,000 distinct CDR3 sequences. Broader study findings: Naive cells positive for CXCR3 carried more hydrophobic TRB CDR3s than CXCR3-negative ones.

Germline CDR1 and CDR2: PRHDT and FYEKMQ (reference sequence). The CDR3 runs to 13 residues. Sequencing was performed on naive CXCR3+ CD8+ T cells from blood. Documented subset: CD45RO-CCR7+CD27+CD95- naive CD8+ T cells expressing CXCR3 (TNR3+). The chain uses TRBV13 and TRBJ2-7; TCRdb's D call of TRBD1 is untestable without DNA. The receptor comes from a human donor in good health. Some clones in this sample may be carry-over from other donors' samples. The CDR3 here is CASSTGQGLEQYF.